Reported below is one TCR beta chain. Its antigen is as yet unknown. V was clipped by 2 bases and J by 0 bases, with 8 bases between them. The CDR3 has 15 residues. The germline CDR1 and CDR2 sequences are LGHDT and YNNKEL (reference sequence). These data originate in a study of T cell responses to AZD1222 COVID-19 vaccine. As for the study in general: Timing groups of about 4 and about 12 weeks for second doses were pooled. Points from the study as a whole: Seropositive at baseline were only six AZD1222 recipients. No day 14 peak samples; only post-peak repertoires were characterized. Vaccine-associated CD4 TCRs spanned spike, dominant at 160-218 and 743-854.

Repertoires were generated with immunoSEQ multiplex PCR, while TCRdb's copy carries only in-frame clones and drops some. The sample lists some 97,000 clones; around nine tenths were seen once. This clonotype was sampled from an adult in good health. The rearrangement links TRBV3-1 (or the pseudogene TRBV3-2) to TRBJ1-5; no reliable D call. The sequenced sample was peripheral blood, obtained on day 0 of AZD1222 vaccination. The CDR3 here is CASSQNGRSNQPQHF. The CDR3 coding sequence is TGTGCCAGCAGCCAAAATGGACGTAGCAATCAGCCCCAGCATTTT.